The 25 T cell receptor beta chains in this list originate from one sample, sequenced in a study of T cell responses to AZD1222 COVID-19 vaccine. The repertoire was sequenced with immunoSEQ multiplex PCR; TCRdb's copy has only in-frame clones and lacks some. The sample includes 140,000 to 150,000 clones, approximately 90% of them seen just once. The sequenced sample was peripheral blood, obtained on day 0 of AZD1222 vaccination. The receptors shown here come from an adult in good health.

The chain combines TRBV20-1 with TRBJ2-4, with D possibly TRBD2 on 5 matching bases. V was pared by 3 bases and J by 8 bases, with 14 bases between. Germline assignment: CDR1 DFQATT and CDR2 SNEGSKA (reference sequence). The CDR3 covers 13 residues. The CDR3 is CSASPVGGYIQYF. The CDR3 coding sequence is TGCAGTGCTAGTCCGGTGGGCGGGTACATTCAGTACTTC.

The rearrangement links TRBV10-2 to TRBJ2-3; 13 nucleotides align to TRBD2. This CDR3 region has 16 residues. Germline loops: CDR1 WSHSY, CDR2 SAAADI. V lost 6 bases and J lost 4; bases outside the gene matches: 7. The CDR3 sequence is CASRPRLAGGSDTQYF. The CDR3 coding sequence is TGCGCCAGCAGACCCAGACTAGCGGGAGGATCAGATACGCAGTATTTT.

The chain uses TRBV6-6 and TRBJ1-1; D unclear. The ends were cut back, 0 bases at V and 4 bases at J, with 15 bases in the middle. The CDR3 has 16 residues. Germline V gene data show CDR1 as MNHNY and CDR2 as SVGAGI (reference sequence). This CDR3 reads CASSYSRIEGITEAFF. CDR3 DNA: TGTGCCAGCAGTTACTCGAGAATCGAAGGGATCACTGAAGCTTTCTTT.

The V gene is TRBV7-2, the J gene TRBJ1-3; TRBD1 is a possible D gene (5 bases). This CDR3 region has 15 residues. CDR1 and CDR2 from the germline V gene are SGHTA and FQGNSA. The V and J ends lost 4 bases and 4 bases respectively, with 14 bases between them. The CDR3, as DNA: TGTGCCAGCAGCTCCGGCCAGGGTGTCGGAAACACCATATATTTT. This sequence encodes CASSSGQGVGNTIYF.

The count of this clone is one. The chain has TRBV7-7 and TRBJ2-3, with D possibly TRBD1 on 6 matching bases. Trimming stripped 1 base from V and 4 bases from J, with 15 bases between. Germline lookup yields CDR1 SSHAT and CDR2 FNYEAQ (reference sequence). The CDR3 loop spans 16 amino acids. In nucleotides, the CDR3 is TGTGCCAGCAGCTTAGGGTCACAGGGCCGTGCAGATACGCAGTATTTT. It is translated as CASSLGSQGRADTQYF.

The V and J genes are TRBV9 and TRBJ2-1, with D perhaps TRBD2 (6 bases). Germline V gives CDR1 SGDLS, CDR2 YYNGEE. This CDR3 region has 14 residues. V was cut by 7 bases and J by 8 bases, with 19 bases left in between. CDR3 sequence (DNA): TGTGCCAGCGGCCCCGGACTACCTCTCCATGAGCAGTTCTTC. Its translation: CASGPGLPLHEQFF.

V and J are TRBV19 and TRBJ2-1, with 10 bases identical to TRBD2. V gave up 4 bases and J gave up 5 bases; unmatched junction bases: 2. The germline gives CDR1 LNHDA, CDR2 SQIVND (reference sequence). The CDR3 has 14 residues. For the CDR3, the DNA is TGTGCCAGTAGTAGAGGACTAGCGGACAATGAGCAGTTCTTC. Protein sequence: CASSRGLADNEQFF.

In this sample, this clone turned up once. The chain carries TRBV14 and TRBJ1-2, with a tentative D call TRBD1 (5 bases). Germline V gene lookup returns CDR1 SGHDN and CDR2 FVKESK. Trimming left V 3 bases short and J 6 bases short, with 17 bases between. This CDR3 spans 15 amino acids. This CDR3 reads CASSQLLGLANGYTF. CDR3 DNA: TGTGCCAGCAGCCAGCTTCTGGGACTCGCGAATGGCTACACCTTC.

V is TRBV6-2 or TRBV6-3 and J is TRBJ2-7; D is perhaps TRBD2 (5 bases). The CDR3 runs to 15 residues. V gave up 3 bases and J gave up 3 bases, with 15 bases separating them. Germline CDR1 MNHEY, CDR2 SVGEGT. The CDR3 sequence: CASSYYRDILYEQYF. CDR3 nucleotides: TGTGCCAGCAGTTATTACCGGGATATACTCTACGAGCAGTACTTC.

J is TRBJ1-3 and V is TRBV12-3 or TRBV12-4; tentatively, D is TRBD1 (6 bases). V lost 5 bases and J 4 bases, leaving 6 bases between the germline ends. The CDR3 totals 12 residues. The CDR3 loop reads CASSDRGNTIYF. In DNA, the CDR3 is TGTGCCAGCAGTGACAGGGGAAACACCATATATTTT.

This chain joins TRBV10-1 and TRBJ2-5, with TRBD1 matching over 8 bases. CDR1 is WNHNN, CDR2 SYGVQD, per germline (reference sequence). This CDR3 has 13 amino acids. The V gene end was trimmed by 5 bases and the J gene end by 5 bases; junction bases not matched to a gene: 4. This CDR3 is CASSSDREETQYF. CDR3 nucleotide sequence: TGCGCCAGCAGTTCGGACAGGGAGGAGACCCAGTACTTC.

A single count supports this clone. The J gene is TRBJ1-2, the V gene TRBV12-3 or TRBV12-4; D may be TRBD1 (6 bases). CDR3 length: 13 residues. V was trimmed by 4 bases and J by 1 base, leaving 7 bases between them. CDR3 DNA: TGTGCCAGCAGTTACAGGGATAACTATGGCTACACCTTC. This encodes CASSYRDNYGYTF.

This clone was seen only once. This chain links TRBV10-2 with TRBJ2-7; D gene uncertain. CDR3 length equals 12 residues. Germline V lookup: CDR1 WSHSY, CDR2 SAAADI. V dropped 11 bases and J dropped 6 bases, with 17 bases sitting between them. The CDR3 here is CAVRSRYGEQYF. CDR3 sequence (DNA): TGCGCCGTGCGGTCCAGGTACGGCGAGCAGTACTTC.

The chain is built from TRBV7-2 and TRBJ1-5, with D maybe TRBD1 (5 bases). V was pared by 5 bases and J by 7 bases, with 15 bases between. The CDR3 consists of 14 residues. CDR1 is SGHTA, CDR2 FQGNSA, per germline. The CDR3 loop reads CASSPQGVSQPQHF. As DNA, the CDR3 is TGTGCCAGCAGCCCCCAAGGGGTGAGCCAGCCCCAGCATTTT.

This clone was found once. The CDR3 spells CASRSGYNEQFF. CDR3 in DNA: TGTGCCAGCAGGAGCGGTTACAATGAGCAGTTCTTC. The chain links TRBV27 to TRBJ2-1; TRBD2 is a possible D gene (5 bases). The CDR3 is 12 residues long. V lost 6 bases to trimming and J lost 4 bases, with 7 bases between them. CDR1 and CDR2 (germline): MNHEY, SMNVEV (reference sequence).

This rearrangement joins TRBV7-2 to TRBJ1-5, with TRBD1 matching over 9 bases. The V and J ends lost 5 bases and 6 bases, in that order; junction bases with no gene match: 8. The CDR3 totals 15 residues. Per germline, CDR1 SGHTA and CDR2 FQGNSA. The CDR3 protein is CASSLNRGPIQPQHF. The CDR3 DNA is TGTGCCAGCAGCCTCAACAGGGGGCCCATTCAGCCCCAGCATTTT.

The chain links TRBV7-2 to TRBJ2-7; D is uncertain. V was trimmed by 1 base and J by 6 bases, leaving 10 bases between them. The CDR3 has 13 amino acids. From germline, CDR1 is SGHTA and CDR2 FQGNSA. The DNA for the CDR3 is TGTGCCAGCAGCTTAGATCCCACCGCCGAGCAGTACTTC. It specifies CASSLDPTAEQYF.

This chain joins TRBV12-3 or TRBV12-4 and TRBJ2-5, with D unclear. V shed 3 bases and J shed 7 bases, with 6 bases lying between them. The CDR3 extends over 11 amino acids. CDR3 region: CASSLSGTQYF. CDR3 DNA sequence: TGTGCCAGCAGTTTGTCCGGGACCCAGTACTTC.

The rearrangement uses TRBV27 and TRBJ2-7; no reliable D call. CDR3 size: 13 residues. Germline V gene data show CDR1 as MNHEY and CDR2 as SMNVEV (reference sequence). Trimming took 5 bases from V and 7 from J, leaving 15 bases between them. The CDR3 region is CASSPRILGEQYF. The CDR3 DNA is TGTGCCAGCAGTCCCCGGATCCTCGGGGAGCAGTACTTC.

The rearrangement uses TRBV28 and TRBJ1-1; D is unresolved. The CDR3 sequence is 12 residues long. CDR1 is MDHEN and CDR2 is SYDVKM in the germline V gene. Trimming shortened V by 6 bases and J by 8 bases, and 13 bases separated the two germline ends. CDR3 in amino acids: CASRPPGMEAFF. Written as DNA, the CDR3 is TGTGCCAGCAGGCCACCGGGGATGGAAGCTTTCTTT.

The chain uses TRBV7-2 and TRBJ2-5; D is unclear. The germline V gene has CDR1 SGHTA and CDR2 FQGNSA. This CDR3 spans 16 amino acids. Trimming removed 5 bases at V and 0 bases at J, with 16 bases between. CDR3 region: CASSRAGTRYQETQYF. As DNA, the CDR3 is TGTGCCAGCAGCCGGGCAGGTACCCGGTACCAAGAGACCCAGTACTTC.

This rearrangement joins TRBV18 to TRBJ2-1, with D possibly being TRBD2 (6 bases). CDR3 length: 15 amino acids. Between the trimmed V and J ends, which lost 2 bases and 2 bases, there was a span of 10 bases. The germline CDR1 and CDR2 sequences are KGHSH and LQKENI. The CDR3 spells CASSPVTSTYNEQFF. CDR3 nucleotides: TGTGCCAGCTCACCAGTTACTAGCACCTACAATGAGCAGTTCTTC.

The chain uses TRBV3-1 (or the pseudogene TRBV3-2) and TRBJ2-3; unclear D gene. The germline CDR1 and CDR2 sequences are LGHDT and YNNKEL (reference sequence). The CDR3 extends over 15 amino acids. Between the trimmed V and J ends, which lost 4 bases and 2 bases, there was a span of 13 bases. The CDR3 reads CASSRDIIYTDTQYF. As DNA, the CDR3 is TGTGCCAGCAGCCGCGACATAATATACACAGATACGCAGTATTTT.

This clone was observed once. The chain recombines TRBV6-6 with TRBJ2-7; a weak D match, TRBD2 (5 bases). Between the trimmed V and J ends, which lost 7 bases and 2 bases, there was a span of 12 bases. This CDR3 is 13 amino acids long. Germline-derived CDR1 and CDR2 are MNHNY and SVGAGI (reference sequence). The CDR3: CASILRGPYEQYF. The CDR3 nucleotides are TGTGCCAGCATCCTCCGCGGGCCCTACGAGCAGTACTTC.

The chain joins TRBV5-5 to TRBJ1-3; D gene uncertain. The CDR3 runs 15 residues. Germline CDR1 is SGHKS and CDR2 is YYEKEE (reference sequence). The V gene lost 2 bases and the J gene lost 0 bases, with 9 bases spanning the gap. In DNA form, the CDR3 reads TGTGCCAGCAGCTTCGGGCTCCCCTCTGGAAACACCATATATTTT. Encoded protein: CASSFGLPSGNTIYF.